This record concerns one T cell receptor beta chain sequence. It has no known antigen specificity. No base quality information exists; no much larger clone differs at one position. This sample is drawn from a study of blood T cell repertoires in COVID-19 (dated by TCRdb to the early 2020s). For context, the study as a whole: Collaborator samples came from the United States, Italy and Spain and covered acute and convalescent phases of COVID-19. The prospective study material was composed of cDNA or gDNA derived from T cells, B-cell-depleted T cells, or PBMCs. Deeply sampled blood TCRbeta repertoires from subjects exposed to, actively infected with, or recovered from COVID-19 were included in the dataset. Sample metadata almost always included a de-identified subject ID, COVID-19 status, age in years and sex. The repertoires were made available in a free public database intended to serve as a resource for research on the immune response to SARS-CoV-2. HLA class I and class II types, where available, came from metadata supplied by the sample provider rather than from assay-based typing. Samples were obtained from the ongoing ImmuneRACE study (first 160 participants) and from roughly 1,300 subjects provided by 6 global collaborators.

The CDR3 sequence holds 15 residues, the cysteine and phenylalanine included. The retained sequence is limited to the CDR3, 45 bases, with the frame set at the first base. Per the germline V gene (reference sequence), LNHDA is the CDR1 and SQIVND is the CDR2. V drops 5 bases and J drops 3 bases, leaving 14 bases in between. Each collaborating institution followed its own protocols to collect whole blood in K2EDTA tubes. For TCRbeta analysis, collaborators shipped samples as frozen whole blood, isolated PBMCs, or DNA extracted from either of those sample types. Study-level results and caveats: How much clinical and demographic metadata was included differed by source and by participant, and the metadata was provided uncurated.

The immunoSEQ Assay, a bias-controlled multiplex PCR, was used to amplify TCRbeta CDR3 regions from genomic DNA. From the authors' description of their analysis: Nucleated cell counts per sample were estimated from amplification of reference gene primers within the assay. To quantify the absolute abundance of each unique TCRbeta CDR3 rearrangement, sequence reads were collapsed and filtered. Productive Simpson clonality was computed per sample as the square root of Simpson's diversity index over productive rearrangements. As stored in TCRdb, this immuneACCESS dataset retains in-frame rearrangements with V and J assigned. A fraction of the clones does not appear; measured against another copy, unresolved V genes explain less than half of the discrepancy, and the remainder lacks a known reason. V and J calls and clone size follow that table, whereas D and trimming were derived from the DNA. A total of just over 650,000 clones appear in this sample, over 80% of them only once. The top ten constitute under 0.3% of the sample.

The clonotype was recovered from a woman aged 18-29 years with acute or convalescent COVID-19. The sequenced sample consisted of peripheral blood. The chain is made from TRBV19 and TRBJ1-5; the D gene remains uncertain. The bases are TGTGCCAGTAGTTTGAACAGTTCCCCCAATCAGCCCCAGCATTTT. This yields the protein CASSLNSSPNQPQHF.